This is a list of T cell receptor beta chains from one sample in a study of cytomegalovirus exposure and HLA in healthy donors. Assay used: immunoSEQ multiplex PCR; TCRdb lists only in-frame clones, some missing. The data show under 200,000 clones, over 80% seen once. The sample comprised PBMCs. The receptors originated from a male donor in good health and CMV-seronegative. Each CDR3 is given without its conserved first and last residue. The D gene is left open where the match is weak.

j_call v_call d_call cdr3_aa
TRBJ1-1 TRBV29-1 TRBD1 SVGEPGQNGGTEAF
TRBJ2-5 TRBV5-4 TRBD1 ASRTTGGSETQY
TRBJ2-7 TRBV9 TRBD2 ASSESLLAGEYEQY
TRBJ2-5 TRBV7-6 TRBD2 ASSLSGGRQETQY
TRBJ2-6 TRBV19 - ASSPRLQAGANVLT
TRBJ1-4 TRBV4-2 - ASSQDLSNEKLF
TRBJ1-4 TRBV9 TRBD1 ASSAQQGAAEKLF
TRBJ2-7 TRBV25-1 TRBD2 ASSVASGAYEQY
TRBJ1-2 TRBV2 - ASSPRGSGYT
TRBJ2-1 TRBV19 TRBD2 ASSMSGGTHEQF
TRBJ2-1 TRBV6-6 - ASSPSGQEQF
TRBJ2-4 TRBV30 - AWSPPRAKNIQY
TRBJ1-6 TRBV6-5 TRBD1 ASSYADRPVGSPLH
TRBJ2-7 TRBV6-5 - ASRSWGDRPYEQY
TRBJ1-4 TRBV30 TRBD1 ATSRQGAREKLF
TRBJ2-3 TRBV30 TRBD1 AWRDGQGSDTQY
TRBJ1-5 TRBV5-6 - ASSSQGVWDQPQH
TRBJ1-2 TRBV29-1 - SVEPGQGAGYT
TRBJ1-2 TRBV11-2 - ASSLGLAEGRTYGYT
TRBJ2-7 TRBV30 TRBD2 AWTDPTQGGYEQY
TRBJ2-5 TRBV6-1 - ASSGGQGGETQY
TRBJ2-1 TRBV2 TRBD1 ASTLDRAPGQF
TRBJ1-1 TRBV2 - ASNKGGTLNTEAF
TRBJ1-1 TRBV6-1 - ASLQGNMNTEAF
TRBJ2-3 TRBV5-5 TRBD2 ASSLTSGGTDTQY
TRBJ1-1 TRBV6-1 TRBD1 ASSVDRGGTEAF
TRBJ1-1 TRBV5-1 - ASSWEGNTEAF
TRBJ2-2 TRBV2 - ASREGGRNTGELF
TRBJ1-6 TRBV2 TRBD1 ASSGTGNWNSPLH
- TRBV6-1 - ASRHGHPYEQY
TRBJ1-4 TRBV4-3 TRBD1 ASSQEGGTGNEKLF
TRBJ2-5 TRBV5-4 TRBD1 ASSHKGTAQETQY
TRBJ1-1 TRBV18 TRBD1 ASSPTGEVDTEAF
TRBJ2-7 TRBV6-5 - ASSRRGRYEQY
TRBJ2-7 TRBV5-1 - ASSEGYEQY
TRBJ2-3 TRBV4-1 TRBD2 ASTSWAGTSGGLSTDTQY
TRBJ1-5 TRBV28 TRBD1 ASRETGNNQPQH
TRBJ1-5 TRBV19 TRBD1 ASSPLTGAVGQPQH
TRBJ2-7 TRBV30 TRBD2 AWSRTRYSSYEQY
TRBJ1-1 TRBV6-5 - ASSLRYAPGNTEAF
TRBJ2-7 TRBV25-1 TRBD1 ASRDRGIGEQY
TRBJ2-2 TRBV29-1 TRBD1 SVRTGNTGELF
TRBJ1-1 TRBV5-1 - ASSLASPNTEAF
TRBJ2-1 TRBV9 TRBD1 ASSVFRTGTDEQF
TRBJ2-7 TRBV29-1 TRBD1 SVGQEATEQY